This T cell receptor (beta chain) was documented in a study of cytomegalovirus exposure and HLA in healthy donors (dated by TCRdb to between 2016 and 2019). Regarding the research as a whole: An earlier analysis of under 600 of the donors reported more than 250 Gb of sequence data and some 120 million unique TCR beta sequences from 150 million to 200 million T cells. Roughly 300 gigabases of sequencing data and around 85 million unique TCR sequences made up an early release that covered approximately 620 HLA-typed donors. HLA typing covered class I and class II loci at four-digit resolution. An earlier analysis of approximately 640 of the donors applied high-throughput TCR beta sequencing to assess whether each TCR beta V gene segment acted as functional or pseudogenic. Every repertoire in the discovery cohort had been generated on one and the same sequencing platform. In a later analysis, previously published TCR beta repertoires from some 640 donors were re-analyzed and high-resolution HLA genotyping was added so that TCR occurrence patterns could be studied. Besides the first cohort of some 670 subjects, a separate validation cohort made up of roughly 120 different subjects was used. The study was designed to test whether signatures of past pathogen exposure could be identified by cataloging public T cell receptors. Five DR-DQ haplotypes were treated as single units for association and clustering because of strong linkage in the cohort. To predict cytomegalovirus infection status, the study brought together high-throughput TCR immunosequencing, statistical association of individual TCRs with disease status, and machine learning. The later analysis used no new phenotypic data to find candidate immune exposures, relying instead on TCR beta sequences and their occurrence across donors. A later genetic analysis took genome-wide SNP genotypes for about 55% of the roughly 700 donors and used that subset as a discovery cohort. Of the 350 to 450 genotyped donors, roughly 80% fell in the genetic ancestry cluster associated with self-reported Caucasian donors. Alongside the repertoire data, information on donor age, sex, ethnicity and CMV serostatus was compiled. Among around 400 genotyped donors of the cohort, an average of around 240,000 unique TCR beta nucleotide sequences was sequenced per donor, of which 15% to 20% were non-productive. The number of donors typed differed by locus, with about 629-640 for A, B, C, DRB1 and DQB1, more than 500 for DQA1, 600 to 610 for DPA1, and some 440 for DPB1. The study used immunosequencing to profile the T cell repertoires of under 700 subjects and linked those repertoires to cytomegalovirus serostatus.

The cohort consisted of 650 to 850 healthy bone marrow donors. Cohort members were all nominally healthy when sampled, although unrecorded immune exposures were likely present. The donor tested CMV seronegative and was one of the 352 seronegative cohort members. A peripheral blood sample was provided by each donor, and peripheral blood mononuclear cells were used for TCR beta sequencing. The Qiagen DNeasy Blood Extraction Kit was used to extract genomic DNA from the blood cell samples. This clone was observed at least ten times. Which antigen it targets is not known. No base qualities exist here, and no much larger clone lies one base off it. Deletion took 2 bases off V and 1 base off J, with a span of 8 bases between the germline ends. Counted from cysteine to phenylalanine, this CDR3 has 14 amino acids. The retained sequence is limited to the CDR3, 42 bases, with the frame set at the first base. CDR1 and CDR2 were assigned from the germline V gene as KGHSH and LQKENI.

Here is what the overall study found, with its caveats: A few of the identified cytomegalovirus-associated TCR beta chains were confirmed in vitro to be specific for cytomegalovirus antigens. Several of the top co-occurrence clusters appeared to be linked to parvovirus B19, influenza, CMV and Epstein-Barr virus, according to a later analysis. Specific HLA alleles were associated with 16,951 TCR beta sequences at a false discovery rate of 0.05 in a later analysis. Linkage disequilibrium might explain the correlated functional status among segregating V segments, but an unknown experimental factor could not be excluded. An earlier analysis of approximately 530 of the donors showed that most TCR beta V segments appeared in productive rearrangements either about 90% or about 30% of the time, which broadly matched IMGT annotations. The sequencing pipeline was judged likely to have produced a cluster of highly shared sequence variants as a technical artifact. Some IMGT-functional V segments, including TRBV6-2 and TRBV6-3, could not be told apart with the 87-base-pair reads, so those segments were excluded. A later analysis found that HLA-associated TCR beta chains were more clonally expanded and had lower generation probabilities than equally common non-associated chains. Because counts were too low, around 18 rarely observed V segments, including chromosome 9 orphons, were left out of the earlier analysis of 500 to 650 of the donors. In the study, around 150 TCR beta chains were listed as associated with cytomegalovirus. Compared with the approximately 670-donor mean, donors in an Asian-associated ancestry cluster had fewer N-insertions in productive TCRs, according to a later genetic analysis. According to the authors, the approach could potentially be generalized to other disease states and immunological phenotypes. In a later analysis, most CMV-associated TCR beta chains were found to appear HLA-restricted, with HLA associations seemingly driven largely by CMV exposure. In a later genetic analysis, a missense DCLRE1C variant was associated with V-gene and J-gene trimming of TCR beta chains, and the association was replicated in an independent cohort. A further reported finding was that TCR beta sequences accurately predicted the HLA-A and HLA-B alleles for most subjects in the first cohort. For the cohort, immune exposure information was limited to CMV serostatus. Assigning TCR associations to individual alleles was difficult when HLA alleles, especially DR and DQ, strongly co-occurred. The presence/absence analyses assumed that sequencing depth was roughly uniform across donors, and that assumption may not be true. Because some donors lacked HLA typing at each locus, the association tests relied only on the typed subset. The cohort was sequenced for TCR beta chains only, and without alpha or paired-chain data the features that could be detected were limited. A later analysis found that TCR association rates varied across HLA loci, with DRB1 alleles showing the most associated TCRs and HLA-C alleles the fewest. In both the original and validation cohorts, the classifier was reported to diagnose cytomegalovirus status with high specificity and sensitivity. Most TCR sequences were observed very rarely across donors, whereas some public TCRs were present in many individuals.

The library was produced with the immunoSEQ multiplex PCR assay. For the multiplex PCR, a mixture combining 60 forward primers for TCR Vbeta segments and 13 reverse primers for TCR Jbeta segments was used. A multiplex PCR assay on genomic DNA amplified the CDR3 region of rearranged TCR beta genes. The amplified TCR beta libraries were sequenced on the Illumina HiSeq System as 87-base-pair reads. The paper's data handling went like this. Across the roughly 640 repertoires, a later analysis counted 80 million or so unique TCR beta chains, roughly 11 million of which were shared by at least two donors. A nearest-neighbor algorithm error-corrected the raw reads and collapsed the reads into unique sequences, merging closely related sequences to remove PCR and sequencing errors. To assign V, D and J gene segments, CDR3 sequences were aligned to IMGT reference sequences. Each retained sequence needed at least a six-nucleotide match to both a V gene segment and a J gene segment. Rearrangements were called productive when the CDR3 lacked stop codons and stayed in frame with V and J; all others were non-productive. Following IMGT convention, CDR3 was defined as the stretch from the second conserved V-encoded cysteine up to the conserved J-encoded phenylalanine. In an earlier analysis of just under 600 of the donors, sequences lacking an unambiguous match to a single V gene segment were excluded. An earlier analysis of a few hundred of the donors classified V segments as functional when productive rearrangements were above 56.7% and as segregating when the standard deviation between donors was above 5%. A statistical classification framework was built to diagnose cytomegalovirus status from the catalog of TCR beta chain sequences. In a later analysis, V and J genes were assigned by comparing TCR nucleotide sequences against IMGT/GENE-DB human TR gene sequences. The TCRdist pipeline was used in a later analysis to assign CDR3 sequences and most-parsimonious VDJ recombination scenarios. In a later analysis, every TCR beta chain was defined by the combination of its CDR3 amino acid sequence and its V-gene family, and reads without a unique V-gene family were dropped. A later analysis removed 592 highly shared, low-generation-probability nucleotide sequences to deal with suspected cross-contamination and a sequencing artifact. A later analysis calculated a clonal expansion index for each public chain from normalized within-repertoire ranks of inferred template counts. In a later analysis, generation probabilities were computed using a VDJ recombination model fitted to out-of-frame rearrangements, and the results were checked against IGoR. In a later analysis, TCR-TCR, TCR-HLA and TCR-CMV co-occurrence was scored with hypergeometric tests, and a repertoire-size bias correction was applied to TCR pairs. To estimate false discovery rates, a later analysis permuted the HLA or CMV assignments 20 times. In a later analysis, co-occurring TCRs were grouped with DBSCAN, and TCRdist sequence similarity was added when clustering was performed within HLA-allele-positive subsets. Repertoires with fewer than 30,000 or more than 120,000 public chains, plus five repertoires with anomalous nucleotide sharing, were excluded from co-occurrence clustering. Entries here come from immuneACCESS through TCRdb and include only in-frame sequences with V and J called. Some clones fail to appear in such tables; in the studies checked, an unresolved V gene covers under half of the shortfall, and the cause of the remainder is unknown. V and J calls and clone size are as listed in that table; D and trimming were resolved from the DNA. The sample contains 150,000 to 200,000 clones, around 79% of them found a single time. In total, the top ten clones hold roughly 1.6% of the sample.

Sequenced sample: PBMCs. This TCR was sampled from a woman in her forties or fifties in good health and CMV-seronegative. Rearrangement joined TRBV18 to TRBJ1-1; the D gene assignment is ambiguous. The CDR3 has the sequence CASSPMTQNTEAFF. The nucleotides read TGTGCCAGCTCACCAATGACACAGAACACTGAAGCTTTCTTT.